These T cell receptor beta chains were read from a single sample in a study of T cell changes during pregnancy in multiple sclerosis. Assay used: immunoSEQ multiplex PCR; TCRdb lists only in-frame clones, some missing. The table includes around 43,000 clones, 85% to 95% detected once. The sample consisted of CD4+ T cells from peripheral blood mononuclear cells, taken before pregnancy. The receptors were sampled from a female donor with multiple sclerosis, enrolled in a pregnancy study. The CDR3 runs from the conserved cysteine through the conserved F or W. D genes are given only for firm matches. Size is omitted from some rows. Given values are once, few, many or a class for expanded clones.

abundance: NA
j_gene: TRBJ2-7
d_gene: TRBD1
v_gene: TRBV28
CDR3nt: TGTGCCAGCAGTTTATTGGGACAGGGGAGAGATTACGAGCAGTACTTC
CDR3aa: CASSLLGQGRDYEQYF

abundance: NA
j_gene: TRBJ2-5
d_gene: TRBD2
v_gene: TRBV7-8
CDR3nt: TGTGCCAGCAGCCGTAGCGGGAGGGCCGTCCAAGAGACCCAGTACTTC
CDR3aa: CASSRSGRAVQETQYF

abundance: NA
j_gene: TRBJ2-3
d_gene: NA
v_gene: TRBV9
CDR3nt: TGTGCCAGCAGCGCGCGGTTAGGGGCAGATACGCAGTATTTT
CDR3aa: CASSARLGADTQYF

abundance: NA
j_gene: TRBJ2-1
d_gene: TRBD1
v_gene: TRBV7-9
CDR3nt: TGTGCCAGCAGCTTGACAGGGGTGGTCGACAATGAGCAGTTCTTC
CDR3aa: CASSLTGVVDNEQFF

abundance: NA
j_gene: TRBJ2-2
d_gene: NA
v_gene: TRBV19
CDR3nt: TGTGCCAGTAGTTTTGTTTGGGGCTCGGAGGGTCCCGGGGAGCTGTTTTTT
CDR3aa: CASSFVWGSEGPGELFF

abundance: NA
j_gene: TRBJ2-7
d_gene: TRBD2
v_gene: TRBV7-2
CDR3nt: TGTGCCAGCAGCACTACTAGCGGGGTCTCCTACGAGCAGTACTTC
CDR3aa: CASSTTSGVSYEQYF

abundance: once
j_gene: TRBJ1-1
d_gene: NA
v_gene: TRBV25-1
CDR3nt: TGTGCCAGCAGTGAACGAACAGGGAACACTGAAGCTTTCTTT
CDR3aa: CASSERTGNTEAFF

abundance: NA
j_gene: TRBJ1-2
d_gene: TRBD1
v_gene: TRBV6-6
CDR3nt: TGTGCCAGCAGCTGGACAGGGGACTATGGCTACACCTTC
CDR3aa: CASSWTGDYGYTF

abundance: NA
j_gene: TRBJ2-5
d_gene: NA
v_gene: TRBV20-1
CDR3nt: TGCGCCCCTAGCCAAGAGACCCAGTACTTC
CDR3aa: CAPSQETQYF

abundance: NA
j_gene: TRBJ1-2
d_gene: NA
v_gene: TRBV27
CDR3nt: TGTGCCAGCAGCCCGCGAGGGTCCAGGAACTATGGCTACACCTTC
CDR3aa: CASSPRGSRNYGYTF

abundance: NA
j_gene: TRBJ2-7
d_gene: NA
v_gene: TRBV2
CDR3nt: TGTGCCAGCAGTGAGTTATTATACGAGCAGTACTTC
CDR3aa: CASSELLYEQYF

abundance: NA
j_gene: TRBJ2-1
d_gene: NA
v_gene: TRBV28
CDR3nt: TGTGCCAGCAGGATATCGACAACCTACAATGAGCAGTTCTTC
CDR3aa: CASRISTTYNEQFF

abundance: NA
j_gene: TRBJ2-7
d_gene: TRBD1
v_gene: TRBV5-4
CDR3nt: TGTGCCAGCAGCCTTTCCTCTGACAGGGCCAGCGGAGCTAGGCACTACGAGCAGTACTTC
CDR3aa: CASSLSSDRASGARHYEQYF

abundance: once
j_gene: TRBJ2-1
d_gene: TRBD1
v_gene: TRBV7-3
CDR3nt: TGTGCCAGCAGCTTAACGAAGGGACAGGGGGGGAGTGAGCAGTTCTTC
CDR3aa: CASSLTKGQGGSEQFF

abundance: NA
j_gene: TRBJ1-1
d_gene: NA
v_gene: TRBV30
CDR3nt: TGTGCCTGGAGTGTACGGGGGGACACTGAAGCTTTCTTT
CDR3aa: CAWSVRGDTEAFF

abundance: NA
j_gene: TRBJ1-4
d_gene: TRBD1
v_gene: TRBV30
CDR3nt: TGTGCCTGGACTCCCAAGGGGCAGGGAAGGACAGGCAATGAAAAACTGTTTTTT
CDR3aa: CAWTPKGQGRTGNEKLFF

abundance: NA
j_gene: TRBJ2-1
d_gene: TRBD2
v_gene: TRBV6-6
CDR3nt: TGTGCCAGCAGTCGGACTAGCGGGGGACTTTACAATGAGCAGTTCTTC
CDR3aa: CASSRTSGGLYNEQFF

abundance: NA
j_gene: TRBJ2-7
d_gene: TRBD1
v_gene: TRBV19
CDR3nt: TGTGCCAGTAGTGGGGACAGTTGGAGCGAGCAGTACTTC
CDR3aa: CASSGDSWSEQYF

abundance: NA
j_gene: TRBJ2-7
d_gene: NA
v_gene: TRBV28
CDR3nt: TGTGCCAGCAGTTTAGGGGGGGCCCACTTGGTAGGGCAGTACTTC
CDR3aa: CASSLGGAHLVGQYF

abundance: once
j_gene: TRBJ1-1
d_gene: NA
v_gene: TRBV15
CDR3nt: TGTGCCACCTCTTCCGACTTGAACACTGAAGCTTTCTTT
CDR3aa: CATSSDLNTEAFF

abundance: NA
j_gene: TRBJ2-5
d_gene: TRBD1
v_gene: TRBV29-1
CDR3nt: TGCAGCGTTGACTTGGGGACAGGGGGGTCCCAGTACTTC
CDR3aa: CSVDLGTGGSQYF

abundance: NA
j_gene: TRBJ1-5
d_gene: NA
v_gene: TRBV6-5
CDR3nt: TGTGCCAGCAAAGAAGCAGGAACGAATCAGCCCCAGCATTTT
CDR3aa: CASKEAGTNQPQHF

abundance: NA
j_gene: TRBJ1-3
d_gene: NA
v_gene: TRBV5-8
CDR3nt: TGTGCCAGCAGCTGGTGGCGGAAAAAGGCCGGCTCTGGAAACACCATATATTTT
CDR3aa: CASSWWRKKAGSGNTIYF

abundance: few
j_gene: TRBJ2-1
d_gene: NA
v_gene: TRBV6-6
CDR3nt: TGTGCCAGCAGTTACTCGAGAGTTTACAATGAGCAGTTCTTC
CDR3aa: CASSYSRVYNEQFF

abundance: NA
j_gene: TRBJ2-7
d_gene: TRBD1
v_gene: TRBV28
CDR3nt: TGTGCCAGCAACCGGGACAGTACCTACGAGCAGTACTTC
CDR3aa: CASNRDSTYEQYF

abundance: NA
j_gene: TRBJ1-5
d_gene: NA
v_gene: TRBV19
CDR3nt: TGTGCCAGTAGTGGGTTGGACAGTTCCAGCAATCAGCCCCAGCATTTT
CDR3aa: CASSGLDSSSNQPQHF

abundance: NA
j_gene: TRBJ2-5
d_gene: NA
v_gene: TRBV6-5
CDR3nt: TGTGCCAGCAGTTACCGGGGAGCTCTCCAAGAGACCCAGTACTTC
CDR3aa: CASSYRGALQETQYF

abundance: NA
j_gene: TRBJ2-7
d_gene: TRBD2
v_gene: TRBV5-1
CDR3nt: TGCGCCAGCAGCGTGGGACTAGCGCCCCAAGGGAACTCCTACGAGCAGTACTTC
CDR3aa: CASSVGLAPQGNSYEQYF

abundance: NA
j_gene: TRBJ1-1
d_gene: TRBD1
v_gene: TRBV10-2
CDR3nt: TGCGCCAGCAGAAACGAACAGGGGGCGCGGCCTGAAGCTTTCTTT
CDR3aa: CASRNEQGARPEAFF

abundance: NA
j_gene: TRBJ2-3
d_gene: NA
v_gene: TRBV6-5
CDR3nt: TGTGCCAGCAGTTACTCGAAGGGGACAGATACGCAGTATTTT
CDR3aa: CASSYSKGTDTQYF

abundance: NA
j_gene: TRBJ1-1
d_gene: TRBD1
v_gene: TRBV25-1
CDR3nt: TGTGCCAGCAGTAAAACGACAGGGGGCGGCACTGAAGCTTTCTTT
CDR3aa: CASSKTTGGGTEAFF

abundance: NA
j_gene: TRBJ2-1
d_gene: TRBD2
v_gene: TRBV7-9
CDR3nt: TGTGCCAGCTCGGGGGGGGTCTTC
CDR3aa: CASSGGVF

abundance: NA
j_gene: TRBJ1-2
d_gene: NA
v_gene: TRBV7-9
CDR3nt: TGTGCCAGCAGCCCTCGCCACGTACTCTATGGCTACACCTTC
CDR3aa: CASSPRHVLYGYTF

abundance: NA
j_gene: TRBJ2-7
d_gene: TRBD2
v_gene: TRBV7-6
CDR3nt: TGTGCCAGCAGCTTAGACCCGGGACTAGCTGGTACGGCCTACGAGCAGTACTTC
CDR3aa: CASSLDPGLAGTAYEQYF

abundance: NA
j_gene: TRBJ1-4
d_gene: NA
v_gene: TRBV19
CDR3nt: TGTGCCAGTAGTTACCGGGACTCCCGGTCCGAAAAACTGTTTTTT
CDR3aa: CASSYRDSRSEKLFF

abundance: NA
j_gene: TRBJ2-1
d_gene: NA
v_gene: TRBV6-6
CDR3nt: TGTGCCAGCAGTTACTCAACAGGGTCGAATGAGCAGTTCTTC
CDR3aa: CASSYSTGSNEQFF

abundance: NA
j_gene: TRBJ2-2
d_gene: NA
v_gene: TRBV9
CDR3nt: TGTGCCAGCAGCGTCGAAACAGGGTTTCGTCGCGGGGAGCTGTTTTTT
CDR3aa: CASSVETGFRRGELFF

abundance: NA
j_gene: TRBJ2-7
d_gene: TRBD1
v_gene: TRBV19
CDR3nt: TGTTCCACTACCACGGGCAGGGGGCGCATCGAGCAGTACTTC
CDR3aa: CSTTTGRGRIEQYF

abundance: NA
j_gene: TRBJ2-5
d_gene: TRBD1
v_gene: TRBV10-3
CDR3nt: TGTGCCATCAGTGAAGTAACAGGGGGAGAGACCCAGTACTTC
CDR3aa: CAISEVTGGETQYF

abundance: few
j_gene: TRBJ2-1
d_gene: TRBD2
v_gene: TRBV28
CDR3nt: TGTGCCAGCAGTTTATCGCTAGCGGGAGAGAAGGAGCAGTTCTTC
CDR3aa: CASSLSLAGEKEQFF

abundance: NA
j_gene: TRBJ2-7
d_gene: NA
v_gene: TRBV7-6
CDR3nt: TGTGCCAGCAGCGCACAACGTGCAAACGGGGCCTACGAGCAGTACTTC
CDR3aa: CASSAQRANGAYEQYF

abundance: few
j_gene: TRBJ2-2
d_gene: TRBD1
v_gene: TRBV15
CDR3nt: TGTGCCACCAGCGGCGGGACAGGGGACACCGGGGAGCTGTTTTTT
CDR3aa: CATSGGTGDTGELFF

abundance: NA
j_gene: TRBJ1-5
d_gene: NA
v_gene: TRBV18
CDR3nt: TGTGCCAGCTCACCAACACAGGGTGGCAATCAGCCCCAGCATTTT
CDR3aa: CASSPTQGGNQPQHF

abundance: NA
j_gene: TRBJ2-7
d_gene: NA
v_gene: TRBV28
CDR3nt: TGTGCCAGCGGTCAGACCTACGAGCAGTACTTC
CDR3aa: CASGQTYEQYF

abundance: NA
j_gene: TRBJ2-3
d_gene: TRBD1
v_gene: TRBV6-5
CDR3nt: TGTGCCAGCAGGGGGACAGGGGGCACAGATACGCAGTATTTT
CDR3aa: CASRGTGGTDTQYF

abundance: NA
j_gene: TRBJ2-1
d_gene: TRBD2
v_gene: TRBV11-1
CDR3nt: TGTGCCAGCAGCTTAAGGGGAGGGTACTCCTACAATGAGCAGTTCTTC
CDR3aa: CASSLRGGYSYNEQFF

abundance: NA
j_gene: TRBJ2-7
d_gene: TRBD2
v_gene: TRBV2
CDR3nt: TGTGCCAGCATAACCAGCGGGAGTCCCTACGAGCAGTACTTC
CDR3aa: CASITSGSPYEQYF

abundance: NA
j_gene: TRBJ2-4
d_gene: NA
v_gene: TRBV19
CDR3nt: TGTGCCAGTAGTATAGATCTGGGAGGTGACAAAAACATTCAGTACTTC
CDR3aa: CASSIDLGGDKNIQYF

abundance: NA
j_gene: TRBJ1-1
d_gene: NA
v_gene: TRBV19
CDR3nt: TGTGCCAGTACAGGGTCGAGTGAAGCTTTCTTT
CDR3aa: CASTGSSEAFF

abundance: once
j_gene: TRBJ1-5
d_gene: NA
v_gene: TRBV10-3
CDR3nt: TGTGCCATCAGTGAGTTACTGAGCAATCAGCCCCAGCATTTT
CDR3aa: CAISELLSNQPQHF

abundance: NA
j_gene: TRBJ2-3
d_gene: TRBD1
v_gene: TRBV5-1
CDR3nt: TGCGCCAGCAGCTCTGGGACAGTCGCTAGCACAGATACGCAGTATTTT
CDR3aa: CASSSGTVASTDTQYF